A selection of T cell receptor beta chains follows, all from one sample in a study of OX40 agonist ivuxolimab in advanced cancers. Repertoires were generated with immunoSEQ multiplex PCR, while TCRdb's copy carries only in-frame clones and drops some. Among tens of thousands of clones listed, around 85% were seen once. The source was CD4+ or CD8+ T cells sorted from blood, collected in a trial of the OX40 agonist ivuxolimab. These receptor sequences come from an adult with an advanced solid tumor such as melanoma, head and neck, liver or kidney cancer. Each CDR3 is given with its conserved first and last residue. The D gene is left open where the match is weak. The size entry is marked missing in some rows and otherwise reads once, few, many or a size class.

>TRBJ2-7|TRBV28|NA|NA
CASTPTFFTGYEQYF
TGTGCCAGCACCCCGACCTTCTTTACGGGCTACGAGCAGTACTTC
>TRBJ1-4|TRBV27|NA|NA
CASSHGLDKEKLFF
TGTGCCAGCAGTCATGGACTGGATAAAGAAAAACTGTTTTTT
>TRBJ1-5|TRBV30|NA|NA
CAWSVGQGSNQPQHF
TGTGCCTGGAGTGTAGGGCAGGGGAGCAATCAGCCCCAGCATTTT
>TRBJ1-1|TRBV4-3|NA|NA
CASSQNLGNTEAFF
TGCGCCAGCAGCCAAAACTTAGGGAACACTGAAGCTTTCTTT
>TRBJ2-7|TRBV2|NA|TRBD2
CASRKAGGLEQYF
TGTGCCAGCAGGAAGGCGGGAGGGCTCGAGCAGTACTTC
>TRBJ1-1|TRBV6-5|NA|TRBD1
CASSGQGGNTEAFF
TGTGCCAGCAGCGGACAGGGCGGGAACACTGAAGCTTTCTTT
>TRBJ2-2|TRBV10-3|NA|NA
CATHDRPNTGELFF
TGTGCCACTCATGACAGACCCAACACCGGGGAGCTGTTTTTT
>TRBJ2-3|TRBV7-9|NA|NA
CASSEGLDTQYF
TGTGCCAGCTCCGAGGGACTTGATACGCAGTATTTT
>TRBJ1-2|TRBV4-1|once|NA
CASSQDTAAWVGYTF
TGCGCCAGCAGCCAAGATACGGCGGCGTGGGTTGGCTACACCTTC
>TRBJ1-1|TRBV19|NA|NA
CASSIEHNTEAFF
TGTGCCAGTAGTATTGAGCATAACACTGAAGCTTTCTTT
>TRBJ1-5|TRBV28|few|TRBD1
CASSADRGLRQPQHF
TGTGCCAGCAGTGCGGACAGGGGGCTGCGGCAGCCCCAGCATTTT
>TRBJ2-1|TRBV5-1|NA|TRBD2
CASRGLAFVNEQFF
TGCGCCAGTAGGGGACTAGCATTCGTCAATGAGCAGTTCTTC
>TRBJ2-7|TRBV11-2|NA|TRBD1
CASSIRGNDEQYF
TGTGCCAGCAGCATCAGGGGGAACGACGAGCAGTACTTC
>TRBJ2-1|TRBV4-1|NA|NA
CASSQELGGSQVEQFF
TGCGCCAGCAGCCAAGAGTTGGGCGGCTCCCAGGTCGAGCAGTTCTTC
>TRBJ2-1|TRBV20-1|NA|NA
CSANRGNEQFF
TGCAGTGCTAATCGAGGCAATGAGCAGTTCTTC
>TRBJ1-2|TRBV11-2|once|NA
CASSADRHGYTF
TGTGCCAGCAGCGCCGACAGGCATGGCTACACCTTC
>TRBJ1-2|TRBV6-5|NA|NA
CASGGFEGRTF
TGTGCCAGCGGGGGATTTGAGGGGAGAACCTTC
>TRBJ1-5|TRBV6-5|NA|NA
CASSGGQPQHF
TGTGCCAGCAGCGGGGGGCAGCCCCAGCATTTT
>TRBJ1-1|TRBV7-2|NA|NA
CASTLRGGGTEAFF
TGTGCCAGCACCCTAAGGGGGGGAGGAACTGAAGCTTTCTTT
>TRBJ2-7|TRBV7-3|NA|NA
CASSSTGNPYEQYF
TGTGCCAGCAGCTCAACAGGGAACCCCTACGAGCAGTACTTC
>TRBJ2-1|TRBV7-2|NA|TRBD2
CASSLELASNEQFF
TGTGCCAGCAGCTTAGAACTAGCGAGCAATGAGCAGTTCTTC
>TRBJ2-7|TRBV5-1|NA|NA
CASSLVVAGDYEQYF
TGCGCCAGCAGCTTGGTAGTCGCAGGGGACTACGAGCAGTACTTC
>TRBJ1-1|TRBV6-5|NA|NA
CASSWGGRAEAFF
TGTGCCAGCAGCTGGGGAGGGCGGGCTGAAGCTTTCTTT
>TRBJ2-3|TRBV29-1|once|TRBD2
CSVEDPSGRRNTQYF
TGCAGCGTTGAGGACCCTAGCGGGAGACGGAATACGCAGTATTTT
>TRBJ1-1|TRBV28|NA|NA
CASSPSRHTEAFF
TGTGCCAGCAGTCCAAGCCGTCACACTGAAGCTTTCTTT
>TRBJ1-4|TRBV6-6|NA|TRBD1
CASSYRDRGNEKLFF
TGTGCCAGCAGTTACCGCGACAGGGGGAATGAAAAACTGTTTTTT
>TRBJ1-1|TRBV5-1|NA|NA
CASSLRTASNTEAFF
TGCGCCAGCAGCTTACGGACAGCCTCAAACACTGAAGCTTTCTTT
>TRBJ1-1|TRBV6-6|NA|NA
CASIPGGLVNTEAFF
TGTGCCAGCATCCCGGGCGGGTTGGTGAACACTGAAGCTTTCTTT
>TRBJ2-1|TRBV6-1|NA|NA
CASSEGGWSYNEQFF
TGTGCCAGCAGTGAAGGGGGTTGGTCCTACAATGAGCAGTTCTTC
>TRBJ1-1|TRBV4-2|NA|NA
CASSQDSRGLNTEAFF
TGTGCCAGCAGCCAAGATTCCAGGGGCTTGAACACTGAAGCTTTCTTT
>TRBJ2-3|TRBV9|once|TRBD2
CASSASVAGRDTDTQYF
TGTGCCAGCAGCGCAAGCGTAGCGGGACGTGACACAGATACGCAGTATTTT
>TRBJ2-7|TRBV28|NA|NA
CASAGFEQYF
TGTGCCAGCGCGGGGTTCGAGCAGTACTTC
>TRBJ1-5|TRBV5-6|NA|NA
CASSLGRDQPQHF
TGTGCCAGCAGCTTGGGCAGGGATCAGCCCCAGCATTTT
>TRBJ1-4|TRBV4-1|NA|NA
CASSQGTQGPNEKLFF
TGCGCCAGCAGCCAAGGGACGCAGGGGCCTAATGAAAAACTGTTTTTT
>TRBJ2-1|TRBV14|NA|NA
CASSQVGIYNEQFF
TGTGCCAGCAGCCAAGTTGGGATCTACAATGAGCAGTTCTTC
>TRBJ2-2|TRBV4-2|NA|NA
CASSQGVAGPNTGELFF
TGTGCCAGCAGCCAAGGGGTGGCAGGACCGAACACCGGGGAGCTGTTTTTT
>TRBJ1-2|TRBV27|once|NA
CASSLRTDPYGYTF
TGTGCCAGCAGCCTGAGGACGGACCCCTATGGCTACACCTTC
>TRBJ1-6|TRBV2|NA|NA
CASTSVSGTPSSYNSPLHF
TGTGCCAGCACCTCCGTTAGTGGCACGCCTAGCTCCTATAATTCACCCCTCCACTTT
>TRBJ1-2|TRBV13|NA|TRBD1
CASSLIPGQEDYGYTF
TGTGCCAGCAGCTTAATACCGGGACAGGAGGACTATGGCTACACCTTC
>TRBJ2-7|TRBV7-3|NA|TRBD2
CASSLLAGGSYEQYF
TGTGCCAGCAGCTTACTAGCGGGGGGTTCCTACGAGCAGTACTTC
>TRBJ2-2|TRBV7-3|NA|NA
CASSSEAGELFF
TGTGCCAGCAGCTCAGAGGCTGGGGAGCTGTTTTTT
>TRBJ2-2|TRBV5-1|NA|NA
CASSLDPTGELFF
TGCGCCAGCAGCTTGGACCCCACCGGGGAGCTGTTTTTT
>TRBJ2-3|TRBV10-2|NA|NA
CASRARNFDTQYF
TGCGCCAGCAGGGCTAGGAATTTCGATACGCAGTATTTT
>TRBJ2-5|TRBV25-1|NA|NA
CASSFGNWGPAQETQYF
TGTGCCAGCAGTTTCGGAAACTGGGGGCCCGCCCAAGAGACCCAGTACTTC
>TRBJ1-1|TRBV6-5|NA|TRBD1
CASRYPGQFKAFF
TGTGCCAGCAGGTACCCGGGACAGTTTAAAGCTTTCTTT
>TRBJ2-7|TRBV7-6|few|TRBD1
CASSLDSGTGFYEQYF
TGTGCCAGCAGCTTAGATTCAGGGACAGGATTTTACGAGCAGTACTTC
>TRBJ2-7|TRBV18|NA|NA
CASSPRRAYEQYF
TGTGCCAGCTCACCACGCAGAGCCTACGAGCAGTACTTC
>TRBJ1-1|TRBV6-5|once|NA
CASSYSSGARGTEAFF
TGTGCCAGCAGTTACTCTAGCGGGGCGCGGGGCACTGAAGCTTTCTTT
>TRBJ2-5|TRBV6-5|NA|NA
CASGYVRHQAQYF
TGTGCCAGCGGTTACGTTAGGCACCAGGCCCAGTACTTC
>TRBJ1-2|TRBV4-1|few|TRBD1
CASSQVSGTANYGYTF
TGCGCCAGCAGCCAAGTCTCCGGGACAGCTAACTATGGCTACACCTTC
>TRBJ2-5|TRBV6-1|NA|TRBD2
CAISGAGGNQETQYF
TGTGCCATCTCAGGGGCGGGGGGCAACCAAGAGACCCAGTACTTC